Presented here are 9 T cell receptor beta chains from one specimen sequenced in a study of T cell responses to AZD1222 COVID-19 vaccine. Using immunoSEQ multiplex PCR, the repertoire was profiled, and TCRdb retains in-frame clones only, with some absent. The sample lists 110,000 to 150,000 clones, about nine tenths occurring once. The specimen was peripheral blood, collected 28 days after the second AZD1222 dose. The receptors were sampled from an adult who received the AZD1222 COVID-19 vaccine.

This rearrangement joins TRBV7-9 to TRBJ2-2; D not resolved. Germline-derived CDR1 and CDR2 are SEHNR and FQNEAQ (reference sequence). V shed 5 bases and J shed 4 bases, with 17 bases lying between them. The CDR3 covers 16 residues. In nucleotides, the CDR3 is TGTGCCAGCAGCCCGGACCCGAAAAACCCCACCGGGGAGCTGTTTTTT. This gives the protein CASSPDPKNPTGELFF.

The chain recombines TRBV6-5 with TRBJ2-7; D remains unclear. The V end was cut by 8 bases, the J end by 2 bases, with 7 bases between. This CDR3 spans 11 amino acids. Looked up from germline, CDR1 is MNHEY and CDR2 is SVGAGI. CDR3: CASLNPYEQYF. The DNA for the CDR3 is TGTGCCAGCCTCAACCCCTACGAGCAGTACTTC.

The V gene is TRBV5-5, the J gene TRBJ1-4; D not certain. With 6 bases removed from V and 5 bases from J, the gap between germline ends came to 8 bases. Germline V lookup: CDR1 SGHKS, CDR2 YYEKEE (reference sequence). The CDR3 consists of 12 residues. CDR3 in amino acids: CASNVVNEKLFF. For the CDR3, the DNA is TGTGCCAGCAACGTGGTCAATGAAAAACTGTTTTTT.

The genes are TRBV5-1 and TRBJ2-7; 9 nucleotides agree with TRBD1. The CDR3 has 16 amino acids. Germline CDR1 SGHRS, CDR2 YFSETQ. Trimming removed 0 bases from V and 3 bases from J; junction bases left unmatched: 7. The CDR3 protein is CASSLEGQGRYYEQYF. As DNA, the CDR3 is TGCGCCAGCAGCTTGGAGGGACAGGGTCGATACTACGAGCAGTACTTC.

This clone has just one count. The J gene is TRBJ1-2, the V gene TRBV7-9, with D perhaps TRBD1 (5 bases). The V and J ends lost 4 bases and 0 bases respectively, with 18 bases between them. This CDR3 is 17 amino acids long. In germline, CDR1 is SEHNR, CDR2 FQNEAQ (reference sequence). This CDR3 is CASSSRFTGDANYGYTF. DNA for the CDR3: TGTGCCAGCAGCTCCCGTTTTACAGGCGATGCTAACTATGGCTACACCTTC.

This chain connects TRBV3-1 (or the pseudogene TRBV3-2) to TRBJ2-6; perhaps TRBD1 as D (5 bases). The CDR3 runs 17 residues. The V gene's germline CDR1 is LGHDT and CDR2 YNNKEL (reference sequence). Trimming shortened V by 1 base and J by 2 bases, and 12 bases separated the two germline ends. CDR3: CASSQALVGAGANVLTF. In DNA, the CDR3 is TGTGCCAGCAGCCAAGCGTTGGTAGGGGCTGGGGCCAACGTCCTGACTTTC.

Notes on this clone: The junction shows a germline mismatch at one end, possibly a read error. CDR3 region: CASSPWRGLSPRTSPHQETQYF. In DNA, the CDR3 is TGTGCTAGCAGCCCCTGGAGGGGGCTGTCCCCGCGGACTAGCCCCCACCAAGAGACCCAGTACTTC. The chain employs TRBV7-7 and TRBJ2-5, with a tentative D call TRBD2 (8 bases). The V gene's germline CDR1 is SSHAT and CDR2 FNYEAQ (reference sequence). CDR3 size: 22 residues.

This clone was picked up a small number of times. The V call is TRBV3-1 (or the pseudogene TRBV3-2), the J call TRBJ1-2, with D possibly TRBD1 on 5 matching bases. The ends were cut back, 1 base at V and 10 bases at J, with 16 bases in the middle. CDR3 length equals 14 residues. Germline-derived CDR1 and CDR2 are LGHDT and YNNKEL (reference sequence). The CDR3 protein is CASSQGDGSLAYTF. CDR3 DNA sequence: TGTGCCAGCAGCCAAGGGGACGGATCGCTGGCCTACACCTTC.

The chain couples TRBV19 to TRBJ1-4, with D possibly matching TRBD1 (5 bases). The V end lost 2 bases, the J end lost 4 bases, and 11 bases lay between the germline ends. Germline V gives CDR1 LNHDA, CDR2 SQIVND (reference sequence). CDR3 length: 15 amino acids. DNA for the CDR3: TGTGCCAGTAGTATACCGGGACGGTATAATGAAAAACTGTTTTTT. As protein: CASSIPGRYNEKLFF.